The T cell receptor beta chain described here comes from a study of cytomegalovirus exposure and HLA in healthy donors. Points from the study as a whole: As confirmed in vitro, a few CMV-associated chains were specific for CMV antigens.

On this clone itself: Its antigen is unidentified.

The CDR3 runs to 15 residues. Trimming shortened V by 5 bases and J by 4 bases, and 15 bases separated the two germline ends. CDR1 is MNHNS and CDR2 is SASEGT in the germline V gene. The data were produced by immunoSEQ multiplex PCR, yet TCRdb's version contains in-frame clones alone and is incomplete. The sample holds about 110,000 clones, over 85% seen once. This receptor was obtained from a woman under 30 in good health and CMV-seronegative. The sequencing input was PBMCs. This chain joins TRBV6-1 and TRBJ1-5, with a weak D call TRBD1 (5 bases). The CDR3 spells CASSSVWGSNQPQHF. DNA of the CDR3: TGTGCCAGCAGTTCGGTCTGGGGCAGTAATCAGCCCCAGCATTTT.